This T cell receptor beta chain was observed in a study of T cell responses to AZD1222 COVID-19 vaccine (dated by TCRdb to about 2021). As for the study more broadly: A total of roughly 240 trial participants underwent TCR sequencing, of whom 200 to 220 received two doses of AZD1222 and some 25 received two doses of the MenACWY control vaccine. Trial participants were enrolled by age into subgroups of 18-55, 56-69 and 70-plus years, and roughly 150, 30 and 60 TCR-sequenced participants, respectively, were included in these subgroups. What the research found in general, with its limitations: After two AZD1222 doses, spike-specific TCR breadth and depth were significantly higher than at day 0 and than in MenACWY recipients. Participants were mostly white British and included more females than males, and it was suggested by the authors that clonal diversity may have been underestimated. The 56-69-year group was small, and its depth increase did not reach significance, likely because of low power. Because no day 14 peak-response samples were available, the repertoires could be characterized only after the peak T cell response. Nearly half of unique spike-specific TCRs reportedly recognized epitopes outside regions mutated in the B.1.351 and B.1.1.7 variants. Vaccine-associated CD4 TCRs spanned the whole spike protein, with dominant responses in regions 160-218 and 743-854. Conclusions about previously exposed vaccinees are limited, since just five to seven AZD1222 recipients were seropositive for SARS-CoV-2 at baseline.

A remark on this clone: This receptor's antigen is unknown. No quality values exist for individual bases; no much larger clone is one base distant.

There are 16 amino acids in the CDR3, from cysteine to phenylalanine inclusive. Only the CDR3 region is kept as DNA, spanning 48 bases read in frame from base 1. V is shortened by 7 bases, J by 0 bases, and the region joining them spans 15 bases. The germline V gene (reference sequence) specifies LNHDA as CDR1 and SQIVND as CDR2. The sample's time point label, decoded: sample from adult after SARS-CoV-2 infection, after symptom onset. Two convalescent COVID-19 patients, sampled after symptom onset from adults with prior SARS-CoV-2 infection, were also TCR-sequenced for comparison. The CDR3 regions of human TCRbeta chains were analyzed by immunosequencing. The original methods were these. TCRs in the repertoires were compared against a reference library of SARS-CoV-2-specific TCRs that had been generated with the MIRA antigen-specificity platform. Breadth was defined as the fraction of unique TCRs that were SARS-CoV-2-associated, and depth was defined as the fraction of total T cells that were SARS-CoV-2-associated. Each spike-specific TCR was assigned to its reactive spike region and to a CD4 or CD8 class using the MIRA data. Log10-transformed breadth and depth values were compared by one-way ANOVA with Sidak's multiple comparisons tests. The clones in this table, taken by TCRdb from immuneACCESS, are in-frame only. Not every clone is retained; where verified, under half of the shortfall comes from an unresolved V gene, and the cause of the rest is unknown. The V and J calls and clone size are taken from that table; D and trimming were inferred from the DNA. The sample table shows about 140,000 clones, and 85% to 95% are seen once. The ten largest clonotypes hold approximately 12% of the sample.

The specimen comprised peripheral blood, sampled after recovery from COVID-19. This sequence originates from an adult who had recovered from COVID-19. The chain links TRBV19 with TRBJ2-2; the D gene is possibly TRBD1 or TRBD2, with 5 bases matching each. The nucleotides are TGTGCCAGTACCAAAAACCGGGACCCGAACACCGGGGAGCTGTTTTTT. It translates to CASTKNRDPNTGELFF.